One and the same sample provided the 29 T cell receptor beta chains below, sequenced in a study of type 1 and type 2 diabetes patients. PCR was run on genomic DNA. The TCR beta CDR3 region was amplified using 30 forward and 13 reverse primers. TCRdb independently ran MiXCR on the multiplex PCR reads; one entry per CDR3 protein. Here the sample spans around 300,000 distinct CDR3 sequences, roughly 50% being singletons. Input material: peripheral blood mononuclear cells (PBMCs). Receptor source: a man in his late teens or twenties with type 2 diabetes.

This clonotype is termed medium-sized. The gene calls are TRBV10-2 and TRBJ1-2; D might be TRBD1 (6 bases). Germline V gene lookup returns CDR1 WSHSY and CDR2 SAAADI. The CDR3 has 13 residues. Trimming shortened V by 4 bases and J by 8 bases, and 14 bases separated the two germline ends. In nucleotides, the CDR3 is TGCGCCAGCAGTGGGACAGCTCCTTTAGGCTACACCTTC. Its protein product is CASSGTAPLGYTF.

The chain joins TRBV15 to TRBJ2-3; 7 bases are a match to TRBD2. The CDR3 is 16 residues long. Trimming at V came to 1 base and at J to 2 bases, leaving 6 bases not matched to a gene. Germline V gene data show CDR1 as LNHNV and CDR2 as YYDKDF (reference sequence). The CDR3 region is CATSRARGDYTDTQYF. CDR3 bases: TGTGCCACCAGCAGAGCACGGGGGGACTACACAGATACGCAGTATTTT.

V gene TRBV2 combines with J gene TRBJ2-3; 9 nucleotides agree with TRBD1. The length of the CDR3 is 14 residues. CDR1 SNHLY and CDR2 FYNNEI come from the germline V gene. Losses at the gene ends were 6 bases for V and 5 bases for J; bases not matched to a gene: 6. CDR3: CASSLTGGGDTQYF. CDR3 nucleotides: TGTGCCAGCAGCCTGACAGGGGGGGGAGATACGCAGTATTTT.

The genes are TRBV28 and TRBJ1-6; a possible D gene is TRBD1 (5 bases). Germline loops: CDR1 MDHEN, CDR2 SYDVKM. The V gene lost 8 bases and the J gene lost 10 bases, with 15 bases spanning the gap. The CDR3 has 13 amino acids. CDR3 residues: CASRGTVGSPLHF. The CDR3, as DNA: TGTGCCAGCCGGGGGACGGTAGGGTCACCCCTCCACTTT. The full variable domain, in which reference TRBV28 and TRBJ1-6 provide the parts outside the CDR3, is DVKVTQSSRYLVKRTGEKVFLECVQDMDHENMFWYRQDPGLGLRLIYFSYDVKMKEKGDIPEGYSVSREKKERFSLILESASTNQTSMYLCASRGTVGSPLHFGNGTRLTVT.

This chain links TRBV12-3 or TRBV12-4 with TRBJ2-1; D uncertain. V was trimmed by 6 bases and J by 4 bases, leaving 19 bases between them. The CDR3 has 16 residues. This CDR3 reads CASRQKAGLGYNEQFF. DNA for the CDR3: TGTGCCAGCAGACAGAAGGCAGGTCTGGGTTACAATGAGCAGTTCTTC.

In this sample, this clonotype turned up a few times. This chain links TRBV19 with TRBJ1-1; D gene ambiguous. V shed 6 bases and J shed 8 bases, with 19 bases lying between them. The CDR3 sequence is 14 residues long. The V gene's germline CDR1 is LNHDA and CDR2 SQIVND (reference sequence). The CDR3 DNA reads as TGTGCCAGTAGCGACCTGGTTGGGGTCACAGAAGCTTTCTTT. Protein sequence: CASSDLVGVTEAFF.

A few counts support this clonotype. V usage is TRBV27 and J usage is TRBJ2-1; D unclear. The ends were cut back, 4 bases at V and 4 bases at J, with 8 bases in the middle. This CDR3 contains 13 residues. Per germline, CDR1 MNHEY and CDR2 SMNVEV (reference sequence). The CDR3 sequence is CASSWQEYNEQFF. The CDR3 DNA is TGTGCCAGCAGTTGGCAGGAATACAATGAGCAGTTCTTC.

The J gene is TRBJ2-7, the V gene TRBV5-1; 9 bases align to TRBD1. Unmatched junction bases numbered 6, after V lost 7 bases and J lost 1 base. The CDR3 totals 14 residues. CDR1 is SGHRS, CDR2 YFSETQ, per germline. The CDR3 spells CASARDRASYEQYF. CDR3 in DNA: TGCGCCAGCGCCCGGGACAGGGCTTCCTACGAGCAGTACTTC.

This clonotype has just a few counts. The chain combines TRBV6-5 with TRBJ2-7, with D uncertain. Germline V gives CDR1 MNHEY, CDR2 SVGAGI. The CDR3 covers 14 residues. V was clipped by 5 bases and J by 2 bases, with 13 bases between them. In DNA, the CDR3 is TGTGCCAGCAGTGACCTAGAACTTCCCTACGAGCAGTACTTC. This gives the protein CASSDLELPYEQYF.

This clonotype was observed a few times. The chain has TRBV7-2 and TRBJ2-7; the D gene is possibly TRBD2 (5 bases). CDR3 size: 16 residues. Deletions cut 5 bases from V and 3 bases from J, with 20 bases between. Germline V gives CDR1 SGHTA, CDR2 FQGNSA. CDR3 DNA: TGTGCCAGCAGCCCGGGCCCACGGGGTAGCTACTACGAGCAGTACTTC. Translation: CASSPGPRGSYYEQYF.

In its sample, this clonotype was seen a few times. The J gene is TRBJ2-5, the V gene TRBV6-5, with a tentative D call TRBD1 (5 bases). V lost 0 bases, J lost 5 bases, and 13 bases lay in between. Per the germline V gene, CDR1 is MNHEY and CDR2 is SVGAGI. This CDR3 is built from 15 residues. CDR3 sequence: CASSYSGATGETQYF. Here the CDR3 DNA reads TGTGCCAGCAGTTACTCAGGGGCAACGGGTGAGACCCAGTACTTC.

V gene TRBV20-1 combines with J gene TRBJ1-6, with D uncertain. The V gene's germline CDR1 is DFQATT and CDR2 SNEGSKA (reference sequence). This CDR3 contains 14 residues. The V gene lost 5 bases and the J gene lost 7 bases, with 15 bases spanning the gap. The CDR3 reads CSARPAGLNSPLHF. In DNA form, the CDR3 reads TGCAGTGCTCGCCCGGCAGGTTTGAATTCACCCCTCCACTTT.

Points on this clonotype: This could be a read error, since a much larger clone is one nucleotide away. V is TRBV2 and J is TRBJ1-1, with unresolved D. The CDR3 covers 11 residues. Germline CDR1 SNHLY, CDR2 FYNNEI. The CDR3 sequence: CTSNSGFGAFF. For the CDR3, the DNA is TGTACCAGCAATAGCGGGTTTGGGGCTTTCTTT. Full variable domain (outside the CDR3, taken from reference TRBV2 and TRBJ1-1): EPEVTQTPSHQVTQMGQEVILRCVPISNHLYFYWYRQILGQKVEFLVSFYNNEISEKSEIFDDQFSVERPDGSNFTLKIRSTKLEDSAMYFCTSNSGFGAFFGQGTRLTVV.

The chain joins TRBV20-1 to TRBJ2-7; no clear D. The CDR3 covers 15 residues. The V gene's germline CDR1 is DFQATT and CDR2 SNEGSKA (reference sequence). The V end lost 3 bases, the J end lost 1 base, and 16 bases lay between the germline ends. DNA of the CDR3: TGCAGTGCTAGTGGTCAAGGCAACCCGTCCTACGAGCAGTACTTC. This encodes CSASGQGNPSYEQYF.

The rearrangement links TRBV12-3 or TRBV12-4 to TRBJ1-4; 9 bases fit TRBD1. The CDR3 sequence is 14 residues long. The junction had 4 bases not matched to a gene; V was cut back by 6 bases and J by 5 bases. The CDR3 DNA is TGTGCCAGCAGACCCGGGACAGGGAATGAAAAACTGTTTTTT. Translation gives CASRPGTGNEKLFF.

Ten or more counts support this clonotype. This CDR3 reads CASSEPGHPNTEAFF. The CDR3 DNA is TGTGCCAGCAGTGAACCGGGACACCCGAACACTGAAGCTTTCTTT. The rearrangement links TRBV25-1 to TRBJ1-1, with a possible D match to TRBD1 (6 bases). CDR1 is MGHDK, CDR2 SYGVNS, per germline. There are 15 residues in the CDR3. V lost 2 bases, J lost 1 base, and 11 bases lay in between.

The chain links TRBV7-2 to TRBJ1-1, with D uncertain. The CDR3 is made up of 14 amino acids. Germline CDR1 SGHTA, CDR2 FQGNSA. Trimming took off 9 bases at V and 0 bases at J, with 14 bases between the two ends. In DNA form, the CDR3 reads TGTGCCAGTAGTAGCCGGGGAATGAACACTGAAGCTTTCTTT. Amino acid sequence: CASSSRGMNTEAFF.

This clonotype was seen only a few times. The junction and the germline gene differ at one end; a read error may be behind it. The V gene is TRBV10-3, the J gene TRBJ2-1; TRBD2 is a possible D gene (6 bases). The CDR3 loop spans 15 amino acids. The germline gives CDR1 ENHRY, CDR2 SYGVKD. The CDR3 region has the DNA TGTGCCATCAGTGACCCCGGGAGCTCCTGCAATGAGCAGTTCTTC. Protein product: CAISDPGSSCNEQFF.

The rearrangement uses TRBV2 and TRBJ1-2; 10 positions agree with TRBD1. The germline gives CDR1 SNHLY, CDR2 FYNNEI. Unmatched junction bases numbered 3, after V lost 4 bases and J lost 4 bases. The CDR3 loop spans 14 amino acids. CDR3 sequence reads: CASSGQGAGYGYTF. In DNA, the CDR3 is TGTGCCAGCAGTGGACAGGGGGCAGGCTATGGCTACACCTTC. The whole variable domain, filled in from reference TRBV2 and TRBJ1-2, reads EPEVTQTPSHQVTQMGQEVILRCVPISNHLYFYWYRQILGQKVEFLVSFYNNEISEKSEIFDDQFSVERPDGSNFTLKIRSTKLEDSAMYFCASSGQGAGYGYTFGSGTRLTVV.

This clonotype has a handful of counts. The rearrangement links TRBV7-8 to TRBJ2-3, with unresolved D. The CDR3 runs 17 residues. Germline CDR1 is SGHVS and CDR2 is FQNEAQ. V was cut by 1 base and J by 2 bases, with 16 bases left in between. CDR3 protein: CASSLVYSNTVTDTQYF. CDR3 in DNA: TGTGCCAGCAGCTTAGTTTACTCTAACACTGTCACAGATACGCAGTATTTT.

The chain combines TRBV19 with TRBJ2-1; 8 nucleotides agree with TRBD2. Germline loops: CDR1 LNHDA, CDR2 SQIVND (reference sequence). The CDR3 loop spans 14 amino acids. The trim removed 7 bases at V and 3 bases at J, leaving 5 bases unmatched. The CDR3 here is CASTRGGLYNEQFF. In nucleotides, the CDR3 is TGTGCCAGTACCCGCGGGGGGCTCTACAATGAGCAGTTCTTC.

This clonotype was picked up a small number of times. V is TRBV10-3 and J is TRBJ2-1, with D perhaps matching TRBD2 (5 bases). CDR1 is ENHRY, CDR2 SYGVKD, per germline. Trimming shortened V by 0 bases and J by 6 bases, and 6 bases separated the two germline ends. The CDR3 covers 13 residues. CDR3 protein: CAISESEGNEQFF. DNA of the CDR3: TGTGCCATCAGTGAGTCCGAGGGCAATGAGCAGTTCTTC.

The rearrangement uses TRBV19 and TRBJ1-1; D is uncertain. This CDR3 contains 14 residues. V shed 7 bases and J shed 3 bases, with 15 bases lying between them. Germline values: CDR1 LNHDA, CDR2 SQIVND (reference sequence). CDR3 sequence reads: CASNRGRVDTEAFF. The CDR3 DNA sequence: TGTGCCAGTAATCGAGGAAGGGTTGACACTGAAGCTTTCTTT.

The chain employs TRBV24-1 and TRBJ2-5; 8 nucleotides align to TRBD1. V was pared by 3 bases and J by 6 bases, with 8 bases of the junction left unmatched. CDR3 length: 15 residues. Germline V CDR1 and CDR2: KGHDR, SFDVKD. CDR3 bases: TGTGCCACCAGTGATCCGGGGACAGGTCAAAAGACCCAGTACTTC. This gives the protein CATSDPGTGQKTQYF.

The rearrangement links TRBV10-2 to TRBJ2-5, with 15 bases fitting TRBD2. V dropped 6 bases and J dropped 0; count of bases not matched to a gene: 5. CDR1 WSHSY and CDR2 SAAADI come from the germline V gene. The CDR3 covers 17 residues. CDR3 sequence (DNA): TGCGCCAGCAGCGCTGGGACTAGCGGGGGGAACCAAGAGACCCAGTACTTC. Its translation: CASSAGTSGGNQETQYF.

This rearrangement joins TRBV7-8 to TRBJ1-6, with 7 bases that match TRBD1. Trimming removed 5 bases from V and 8 bases from J; junction bases left unmatched: 9. Germline V lookup: CDR1 SGHVS, CDR2 FQNEAQ. This CDR3 contains 15 residues. CDR3 in amino acids: CASSVQGLADSPLHF. In nucleotides, the CDR3 is TGTGCCAGCAGCGTACAGGGGCTGGCGGATTCACCCCTCCACTTT.

The rearrangement uses TRBV2 and TRBJ2-5; 10 bases align to TRBD2. The tail of the sequence fits TRBJ2-1 better, so the J call may be wrong. The CDR3 extends over 16 amino acids. Germline V gene data show CDR1 as SNHLY and CDR2 as FYNNEI. The CDR3 DNA follows: TGTGCCAGCAGTTACAATAGCGGGGGGACCCACAATGAGCAGTTCTTC. Its translation: CASSYNSGGTHNEQFF.

The genes are TRBV5-1 and TRBJ2-7; D gene unclear. This CDR3 contains 13 residues. Germline CDR1 and CDR2: SGHRS and YFSETQ. V dropped 4 bases and J dropped 4 bases, with 12 bases sitting between them. The CDR3 DNA reads TGCGCCAGCAGCGGGCCCGGGTCTTACGAGCAGTACTTC. This sequence encodes CASSGPGSYEQYF.

V is TRBV25-1 and J is TRBJ1-1; no clear D gene. This CDR3 contains 14 residues. The germline V gene has CDR1 MGHDK and CDR2 SYGVNS. V lost 7 bases, J lost 7 bases, and 19 bases lay in between. The DNA of the CDR3 is TGTGCCAGCATCGACGACACCGGCGTATTTGAAGCTTTCTTT. Its translation: CASIDDTGVFEAFF.